The rows below give T cell receptor beta chains drawn from one sample of a study of blood T cell repertoires in COVID-19. Clones were sequenced by immunoSEQ multiplex PCR, and TCRdb holds only the in-frame ones, with some missing. Among roughly 180,000 clones listed, around 83% were seen once. Sequenced sample: peripheral blood. The receptors were sampled from a woman under 40 with active or convalescent COVID-19. CDR3s include the opening cysteine and the closing phenylalanine or tryptophan. A D gene is named only where the DNA matches it firmly. Size is omitted from some rows. Given values are once, few, many or a class for expanded clones.

j_gene | d_gene | abundance | v_gene | CDR3aa | CDR3nt
TRBJ1-2 | . | . | TRBV7-8 | CASSLAGAWQGYGYTF | TGTGCCAGCAGCTTAGCGGGGGCGTGGCAGGGCTATGGCTACACCTTC
TRBJ1-5 | . | . | TRBV30 | CAWRHGNQPQHF | TGTGCCTGGAGACACGGCAATCAGCCCCAGCATTTT
TRBJ1-1 | TRBD1 | . | TRBV9 | CASSPWTGKTEAFF | TGTGCCAGCAGCCCCTGGACAGGGAAAACTGAAGCTTTCTTT
TRBJ1-4 | . | . | TRBV7-7 | CASSLEAGAGEKLFF | TGTGCTAGCAGCTTAGAGGCTGGGGCGGGGGAAAAACTGTTTTTT
TRBJ1-5 | TRBD1 | . | TRBV25-1 | CASSEGTAGWPQHF | TGTGCCAGCAGTGAAGGGACAGCGGGCTGGCCCCAGCATTTT
TRBJ2-5 | TRBD2 | . | TRBV11-2 | CASSLVGAIRRTSEETQYF | TGTGCCAGCAGCTTAGTTGGGGCTATTAGAAGAACTAGCGAAGAGACCCAGTACTTC
TRBJ2-1 | TRBD1 | . | TRBV7-2 | CASSLGTGGSYNEQFF | TGTGCCAGCAGCTTAGGGACAGGGGGATCCTACAATGAGCAGTTCTTC
TRBJ2-7 | TRBD1 | . | TRBV7-9 | CASSLESRQGSEQYF | TGTGCCAGCAGCTTAGAGTCTAGACAGGGTAGCGAGCAGTACTTC
TRBJ1-5 | . | . | TRBV3-1/TRBV3-2 | CASSRQSNQPQHF | TGTGCCAGCAGCCGCCAGAGCAATCAGCCCCAGCATTTT
TRBJ2-3 | TRBD2 | . | TRBV27 | CASSLSLGLALTDTQYF | TGTGCCAGCAGTTTATCCCTAGGACTAGCGCTCACAGATACGCAGTATTTT
TRBJ2-5 | TRBD2 | . | TRBV4-2 | CASSQERASGVSQYF | TGTGCCAGCAGCCAAGAACGCGCTAGCGGGGTAAGCCAGTACTTC
TRBJ2-7 | TRBD1 | . | TRBV6-6 | CASTRQGSSYEQYF | TGTGCCAGCACCCGACAGGGAAGCTCCTACGAGCAGTACTTC
TRBJ1-1 | . | . | TRBV11-2 | CASSLGGNTEAFF | TGTGCCAGCAGCTTAGGCGGGAACACTGAAGCTTTCTTT
TRBJ2-2 | TRBD2 | . | TRBV7-6 | CASSGKLAGEGTGELFF | TGTGCCAGCAGCGGCAAACTAGCGGGGGAAGGCACCGGGGAGCTGTTTTTT
TRBJ1-5 | . | few | TRBV5-1 | CASSKDTGSNQPQHF | TGCGCCAGCAGCAAGGACACCGGGAGCAATCAGCCCCAGCATTTT
TRBJ2-7 | . | few | TRBV5-4 | CASSSSFGEQYF | TGTGCCAGCAGCTCTAGTTTTGGCGAGCAGTACTTC
TRBJ2-1 | TRBD2 | . | TRBV5-1 | CASSLWGGGYNEQFF | TGCGCCAGCAGCCTCTGGGGGGGAGGGTACAATGAGCAGTTCTTC
TRBJ1-5 | TRBD1 | . | TRBV16 | CASNLDRGRGAKQPQHF | TGTGCCAGCAACCTGGACAGGGGAAGAGGGGCAAAACAGCCCCAGCATTTT
TRBJ1-1 | TRBD1 | . | TRBV11-2 | CASSTSTGTGWRRAFF | TGTGCCAGCAGCACATCGACCGGGACAGGGTGGAGGCGAGCTTTCTTT
TRBJ2-6 | . | . | TRBV4-1 | CASSQDPQRGGANVLTF | TGCGCCAGCAGCCAAGACCCTCAGAGGGGGGGGGCCAACGTCCTGACTTTC
TRBJ2-3 | . | . | TRBV12-3/TRBV12-4 | CASSLRDTQYF | TGTGCCAGCAGTTTGCGAGATACGCAGTATTTT
TRBJ1-6 | TRBD1 | . | TRBV12-3/TRBV12-4 | CASSPGQGTTLHF | TGTGCCAGCAGTCCCGGACAGGGTACGACCCTCCACTTT
TRBJ1-4 | . | . | TRBV21-1 | CASSSNGVLDEKLFF | TGTGCCAGCAGCTCTAACGGGGTTCTTGATGAAAAACTGTTTTTT
TRBJ1-5 | . | . | TRBV7-6 | CASSLSPSQPQHF | TGTGCCAGCAGCTTATCCCCTAGTCAGCCCCAGCATTTT
TRBJ1-2 | . | . | TRBV19 | CASSISGIRYGYTF | TGTGCCAGTAGTATTTCAGGGATTCGGTATGGCTACACCTTC
TRBJ1-4 | TRBD1 | . | TRBV5-1 | CASSQRTGEEEKLFF | TGCGCCAGCAGCCAGCGGACAGGGGAGGAGGAAAAACTGTTTTTT